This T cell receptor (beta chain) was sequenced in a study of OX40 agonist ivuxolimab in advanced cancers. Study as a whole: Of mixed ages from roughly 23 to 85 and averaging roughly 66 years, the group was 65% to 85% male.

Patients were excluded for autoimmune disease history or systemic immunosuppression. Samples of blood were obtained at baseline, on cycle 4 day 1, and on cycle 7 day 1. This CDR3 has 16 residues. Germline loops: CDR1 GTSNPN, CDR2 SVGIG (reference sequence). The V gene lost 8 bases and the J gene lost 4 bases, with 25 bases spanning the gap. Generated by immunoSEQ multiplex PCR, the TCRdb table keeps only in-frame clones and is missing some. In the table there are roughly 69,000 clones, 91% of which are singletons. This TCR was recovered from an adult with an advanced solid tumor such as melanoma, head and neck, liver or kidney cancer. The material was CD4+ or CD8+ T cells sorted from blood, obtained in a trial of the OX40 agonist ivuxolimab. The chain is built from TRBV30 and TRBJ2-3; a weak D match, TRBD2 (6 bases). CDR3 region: CALWAGARTGADTQYF. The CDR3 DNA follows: TGTGCCCTGTGGGCTGGAGCGCGGACGGGGGCAGATACGCAGTATTTT.